This is a list of T cell receptor beta chains from one sample in a study of T cell responses to AZD1222 COVID-19 vaccine. Libraries were prepared by immunoSEQ multiplex PCR; TCRdb keeps only in-frame clonotypes and omits some of them. Counted here are more than 85,000 clones, approximately 86% occurring once; the ten biggest clones make up about 8%. Here the sequenced sample was peripheral blood, taken on day 0 of AZD1222 vaccination. The receptor source for this set is an adult in good health. CDR3s include the opening cysteine and the closing phenylalanine or tryptophan. The D gene is left open where the match is weak. Clone size is not always given. Where it is, it says once, few, many or a class for expanded clones.

abundance: -; d_gene: TRBD1; v_gene: TRBV28; j_gene: TRBJ1-5; CDR3aa: CASRPQGAAQPQHF; CDR3nt: TGTGCCAGCAGGCCACAGGGGGCGGCTCAGCCCCAGCATTTT
abundance: -; d_gene: TRBD1; v_gene: TRBV7-7; j_gene: TRBJ2-2; CDR3aa: CASSSNTGALNTGELFF; CDR3nt: TGTGCCAGCAGCTCGAACACAGGGGCACTAAACACCGGGGAGCTGTTTTTT
abundance: -; d_gene: -; v_gene: TRBV28; j_gene: TRBJ2-1; CDR3aa: CASSLGWNEQFF; CDR3nt: TGTGCCAGCAGTTTAGGTTGGAATGAGCAGTTCTTC
abundance: -; d_gene: -; v_gene: TRBV5-1; j_gene: TRBJ1-4; CDR3aa: CASSLMGTTNEKLFF; CDR3nt: TGCGCCAGCAGCTTAATGGGGACAACTAATGAAAAACTGTTTTTT
abundance: -; d_gene: -; v_gene: TRBV19; j_gene: TRBJ2-1; CDR3aa: CATGRAYNEQFF; CDR3nt: TGTGCCACGGGGAGAGCCTACAATGAGCAGTTCTTC
abundance: few; d_gene: -; v_gene: TRBV14; j_gene: TRBJ2-7; CDR3aa: CASSSILRGATYEQYF; CDR3nt: TGTGCCAGCAGTTCCATCCTTAGGGGGGCCACCTACGAGCAGTACTTC
abundance: -; d_gene: TRBD2; v_gene: TRBV7-3; j_gene: TRBJ2-5; CDR3aa: CASSLTGTSGRYGETQYF; CDR3nt: TGTGCCAGCAGCTTAACAGGGACTAGCGGGAGGTATGGAGAGACCCAGTACTTC
abundance: -; d_gene: TRBD1; v_gene: TRBV5-5; j_gene: TRBJ1-4; CDR3aa: CASSFGAGGSTNEKLFF; CDR3nt: TGTGCCAGCAGTTTTGGGGCAGGGGGATCAACTAATGAAAAACTGTTTTTT
abundance: -; d_gene: -; v_gene: TRBV20-1; j_gene: TRBJ1-4; CDR3aa: CSASGQTNEKLFF; CDR3nt: TGCAGTGCTAGTGGTCAGACGAATGAAAAACTGTTTTTT
abundance: -; d_gene: -; v_gene: TRBV7-9; j_gene: TRBJ1-5; CDR3aa: CASSSGGDNQPQHF; CDR3nt: TGTGCCAGCAGCTCTGGGGGGGACAATCAGCCCCAGCATTTT
abundance: -; d_gene: -; v_gene: TRBV6-6; j_gene: TRBJ1-4; CDR3aa: CASSYALWEKLFF; CDR3nt: TGTGCCAGCAGTTACGCGTTGTGGGAAAAACTGTTTTTT
abundance: -; d_gene: TRBD1; v_gene: TRBV11-3; j_gene: TRBJ2-7; CDR3aa: CASSPSGTGAYEQYF; CDR3nt: TGTGCCAGCAGCCCCTCCGGGACAGGGGCCTACGAGCAGTACTTC
abundance: -; d_gene: -; v_gene: TRBV5-6; j_gene: TRBJ2-1; CDR3aa: CASSRFHEQFF; CDR3nt: TGTGCCAGCAGCCGCTTCCATGAGCAGTTCTTC
abundance: once; d_gene: -; v_gene: TRBV2; j_gene: TRBJ2-5; CDR3aa: CASSRQETQYF; CDR3nt: TGTGCCAGCAGTCGTCAAGAGACCCAGTACTTC
abundance: -; d_gene: -; v_gene: TRBV6-5; j_gene: TRBJ1-1; CDR3aa: CASSYSSQLNTEAFF; CDR3nt: TGTGCCAGCAGTTACTCGTCACAATTGAACACTGAAGCTTTCTTT
abundance: -; d_gene: TRBD2; v_gene: TRBV28; j_gene: TRBJ2-7; CDR3aa: CASRPETSGNYEQYF; CDR3nt: TGTGCCAGCAGACCCGAGACGAGCGGGAACTACGAGCAGTACTTC
abundance: few; d_gene: -; v_gene: TRBV18; j_gene: TRBJ2-1; CDR3aa: CASSPFGGDNYNEQFF; CDR3nt: TGTGCCAGCTCACCATTTGGCGGGGATAACTACAATGAGCAGTTCTTC
abundance: -; d_gene: -; v_gene: TRBV15; j_gene: TRBJ2-5; CDR3aa: CATSRVGGGYQETQYF; CDR3nt: TGTGCCACCAGCAGAGTTGGAGGGGGGTACCAAGAGACCCAGTACTTC
abundance: -; d_gene: TRBD1; v_gene: TRBV30; j_gene: TRBJ2-2; CDR3aa: CAWSDRGRTGELFF; CDR3nt: TGTGCCTGGTCGGACAGGGGGAGGACCGGGGAGCTGTTTTTT
abundance: -; d_gene: TRBD1; v_gene: TRBV25-1; j_gene: TRBJ2-5; CDR3aa: CASSPSGTGAETQYF; CDR3nt: TGTGCCAGCAGTCCCTCCGGGACAGGGGCAGAGACCCAGTACTTC
abundance: once; d_gene: -; v_gene: TRBV24-1; j_gene: TRBJ2-7; CDR3aa: CATSEVNKWYF; CDR3nt: TGTGCCACCAGTGAGGTAAACAAGTGGTACTTC
abundance: -; d_gene: -; v_gene: TRBV6-6; j_gene: TRBJ1-3; CDR3aa: CASRFGEVGNTIYF; CDR3nt: TGTGCCAGCCGATTCGGGGAGGTTGGAAACACCATATATTTT
abundance: -; d_gene: TRBD2; v_gene: TRBV5-1; j_gene: TRBJ2-7; CDR3aa: CASSPLQSGSSVRQYF; CDR3nt: TGCGCCAGCAGCCCGCTCCAGAGCGGGAGTTCCGTTAGGCAGTACTTC
abundance: -; d_gene: TRBD2; v_gene: TRBV7-3; j_gene: TRBJ2-1; CDR3aa: CASSLGLAGNEQFF; CDR3nt: TGTGCCAGCAGCTTAGGACTAGCAGGAAATGAGCAGTTCTTC
abundance: -; d_gene: -; v_gene: TRBV9; j_gene: TRBJ2-5; CDR3aa: CASSVGPLGETQYF; CDR3nt: TGTGCCAGCAGCGTAGGGCCCCTCGGAGAGACCCAGTACTTC
abundance: -; d_gene: -; v_gene: TRBV5-6; j_gene: TRBJ2-7; CDR3aa: CASSLGSSSYEQYF; CDR3nt: TGTGCCAGCAGCTTGGGGTCGAGCTCCTACGAGCAGTACTTC
abundance: -; d_gene: TRBD1; v_gene: TRBV6-8; j_gene: TRBJ1-2; CDR3aa: CASSYSGTGANYGYTF; CDR3nt: TGTGCCAGCAGTTACTCAGGGACAGGGGCTAACTATGGCTACACCTTC
abundance: few; d_gene: -; v_gene: TRBV11-2; j_gene: TRBJ2-7; CDR3aa: CASSLDRWGAYEQYF; CDR3nt: TGTGCCAGCAGCTTAGACCGATGGGGAGCCTACGAGCAGTACTTC
abundance: -; d_gene: TRBD1; v_gene: TRBV2; j_gene: TRBJ1-1; CDR3aa: CASSEGDRRYTEAFF; CDR3nt: TGTGCCAGCAGTGAAGGGGACAGGAGATACACTGAAGCTTTCTTT
abundance: -; d_gene: -; v_gene: TRBV7-2; j_gene: TRBJ1-1; CDR3aa: CASSLRGGSNTEAFF; CDR3nt: TGTGCCAGCAGCTTAAGGGGAGGTTCGAACACTGAAGCTTTCTTT
abundance: few; d_gene: -; v_gene: TRBV6-5; j_gene: TRBJ1-1; CDR3aa: CASSLFDSVNTEAFF; CDR3nt: TGTGCCAGCAGCTTATTCGACTCAGTGAACACTGAAGCTTTCTTT
abundance: -; d_gene: TRBD1; v_gene: TRBV5-4; j_gene: TRBJ2-7; CDR3aa: CASSSAGTGTYEQYF; CDR3nt: TGTGCCAGCAGCTCAGCCGGGACAGGAACCTACGAGCAGTACTTC
abundance: -; d_gene: -; v_gene: TRBV7-3; j_gene: TRBJ2-1; CDR3aa: CASSLNLQKDEQFF; CDR3nt: TGTGCCAGCAGCTTGAATCTTCAGAAGGATGAGCAGTTCTTC
abundance: once; d_gene: TRBD1; v_gene: TRBV30; j_gene: TRBJ1-1; CDR3aa: CAWSGAGDRGLREAFF; CDR3nt: TGTGCCTGGAGTGGGGCTGGAGACAGGGGTTTAAGGGAAGCTTTCTTT
abundance: -; d_gene: -; v_gene: TRBV3-1/TRBV3-2; j_gene: TRBJ1-1; CDR3aa: CASARGMNTEAFF; CDR3nt: TGTGCCAGCGCCAGGGGTATGAACACTGAAGCTTTCTTT
abundance: -; d_gene: -; v_gene: TRBV5-6; j_gene: TRBJ2-1; CDR3aa: CASSSRAGSNEQFF; CDR3nt: TGTGCCAGCTCCTCCAGGGCAGGCAGCAATGAGCAGTTCTTC
abundance: -; d_gene: -; v_gene: TRBV12-3/TRBV12-4; j_gene: TRBJ1-1; CDR3aa: CASSLLGREAFF; CDR3nt: TGTGCCAGCAGTTTATTAGGGCGGGAAGCTTTCTTT
abundance: -; d_gene: TRBD1; v_gene: TRBV28; j_gene: TRBJ1-4; CDR3aa: CASSYPGQGRSKTNEKLFF; CDR3nt: TGTGCCAGCAGCTACCCGGGACAGGGGAGGTCAAAAACTAATGAAAAACTGTTTTTT
abundance: once; d_gene: TRBD2; v_gene: TRBV27; j_gene: TRBJ2-7; CDR3aa: CASRGVSSGSRTYEQYF; CDR3nt: TGTGCCAGCAGGGGGGTGTCTAGCGGGAGTCGGACCTACGAGCAGTACTTC
abundance: -; d_gene: -; v_gene: TRBV7-3; j_gene: TRBJ2-3; CDR3aa: CASSPTRTDTDTQYF; CDR3nt: TGTGCCAGCAGCCCCACCCGTACGGACACAGATACGCAGTATTTT
abundance: -; d_gene: TRBD2; v_gene: TRBV6-5; j_gene: TRBJ2-1; CDR3aa: CASSYSFLAANEQFF; CDR3nt: TGTGCCAGCAGTTACTCCTTCCTAGCGGCCAATGAGCAGTTCTTC
abundance: -; d_gene: TRBD2; v_gene: TRBV6-5; j_gene: TRBJ2-5; CDR3aa: CASSYSGGGQETQYF; CDR3nt: TGTGCCAGCAGTTACTCGGGCGGGGGACAAGAGACCCAGTACTTC
abundance: -; d_gene: -; v_gene: TRBV5-5; j_gene: TRBJ2-3; CDR3aa: CASSPGLGNTQYF; CDR3nt: TGTGCCAGCAGCCCGGGACTTGGAAATACGCAGTATTTT
abundance: -; d_gene: -; v_gene: TRBV5-6; j_gene: TRBJ1-5; CDR3aa: CASSTGGVWNQPQHF; CDR3nt: TGTGCCAGCAGCACCGGAGGAGTATGGAATCAGCCCCAGCATTTT
abundance: -; d_gene: -; v_gene: TRBV12-3/TRBV12-4; j_gene: TRBJ1-1; CDR3aa: CASTLSRTEAFF; CDR3nt: TGTGCCAGCACCCTCAGTAGAACTGAAGCTTTCTTT
abundance: once; d_gene: -; v_gene: TRBV28; j_gene: TRBJ2-7; CDR3aa: CASSLSRDPYEQYF; CDR3nt: TGTGCCAGCAGTTTATCACGGGATCCCTACGAGCAGTACTTC
abundance: -; d_gene: -; v_gene: TRBV19; j_gene: TRBJ2-2; CDR3aa: CASSFNTGELFF; CDR3nt: TGTGCCAGTAGTTTTAACACCGGGGAGCTGTTTTTT
abundance: -; d_gene: -; v_gene: TRBV7-8; j_gene: TRBJ2-5; CDR3aa: CASIKGPGQETQYF; CDR3nt: TGTGCCAGCATAAAAGGGCCCGGCCAAGAGACCCAGTACTTC
abundance: -; d_gene: -; v_gene: TRBV28; j_gene: TRBJ2-5; CDR3aa: CASSPTRAGYETQYF; CDR3nt: TGTGCCAGCAGTCCGACCCGGGCAGGGTACGAGACCCAGTACTTC
abundance: -; d_gene: TRBD1; v_gene: TRBV6-1; j_gene: TRBJ1-1; CDR3aa: CASSDGTGMNTEAFF; CDR3nt: TGTGCCAGCAGTGACGGGACAGGCATGAACACTGAAGCTTTCTTT
abundance: -; d_gene: -; v_gene: TRBV5-1; j_gene: TRBJ1-6; CDR3aa: CASSPADRVSYNSPLHF; CDR3nt: TGCGCCAGCAGCCCGGCAGACCGCGTCTCCTATAATTCACCCCTCCACTTT